Listed below are T cell receptor beta chains from one sample, sequenced in a study of cytomegalovirus exposure and HLA in healthy donors. The repertoire was sequenced with immunoSEQ multiplex PCR; TCRdb's copy has only in-frame clones and lacks some. The sample consists of over 85,000 clones, about 69% of them appearing once. Source material: PBMCs. The source of these receptors is a human donor in good health. The CDR3 runs from the conserved cysteine through the conserved F or W. The D gene is left open where the match is weak. Size is omitted from some rows. Given values are once, few, many or a class for expanded clones.

DNA: TGTGCCAGCAGCCCTGGACAGGATTTAACTGGAAACACCATATATTTT
CDR3: CASSPGQDLTGNTIYF
V: TRBV4-2
size: -
J: TRBJ1-3
D: TRBD1
length: 16

DNA: TGTGCCAGCAAAAGGACGGGGGGGTCCGGGGAGCTGTTTTTT
CDR3: CASKRTGGSGELFF
V: TRBV27
size: few
J: TRBJ2-2
D: TRBD2
length: 14

DNA: TGTGCCAGCAGCCCTATGGGCAGGGCGGACACAGATACGCAGTATTTT
CDR3: CASSPMGRADTDTQYF
V: TRBV7-9
size: -
J: TRBJ2-3
D: -
length: 16

DNA: TGTGCCAGCAGCGCGAATCCGTTAGCGGTCCAGGACACCGGGGAGCTGTTTTTT
CDR3: CASSANPLAVQDTGELFF
V: TRBV2
size: -
J: TRBJ2-2
D: -
length: 18

DNA: TGTGCCAGCAGCTTGGGTCGACAGGGAAGAAACACCATATATTTT
CDR3: CASSLGRQGRNTIYF
V: TRBV5-5
size: -
J: TRBJ1-3
D: TRBD1
length: 15

DNA: TGTGCCAGCAGCCAGTTTACGGAGACCCAGTACTTC
CDR3: CASSQFTETQYF
V: TRBV6-6
size: -
J: TRBJ2-5
D: -
length: 12

DNA: TGTGCCAGCGGACTCGCTTCAGAGACCCAGTACTTC
CDR3: CASGLASETQYF
V: TRBV6-5
size: -
J: TRBJ2-5
D: -
length: 12

DNA: TGTGCCAGCAGCCTCTCCCCAGGGTCATGGTATGGCTACACCTTC
CDR3: CASSLSPGSWYGYTF
V: TRBV11-2
size: -
J: TRBJ1-2
D: -
length: 15

DNA: TGTGCCAGCAGTGAATCGGGCAGGGGAGCAAGCAATCAGCCCCAGCATTTT
CDR3: CASSESGRGASNQPQHF
V: TRBV2
size: -
J: TRBJ1-5
D: -
length: 17

DNA: TGTGCCAGCAGTTCCAGACGGAGGAGCTCCTACGAGCAGTACTTC
CDR3: CASSSRRRSSYEQYF
V: TRBV6-5
size: once
J: TRBJ2-7
D: -
length: 15

DNA: TGTGCCAGCAGCCTGGGACCTCAGACTAGCGGTAGCTATGAGCAGTTCTTC
CDR3: CASSLGPQTSGSYEQFF
V: TRBV11-2
size: -
J: TRBJ2-1
D: TRBD2
length: 17

DNA: TGCGCCAGCAGCCTTGGACAGGGGCTCTTACAGGGTGAAGCTTTCTTT
CDR3: CASSLGQGLLQGEAFF
V: TRBV4-1
size: -
J: TRBJ1-1
D: TRBD1
length: 16

DNA: TGTGCCAGCAGCGGAAATACAGGGTTAAGTCAGCCCCAGCATTTT
CDR3: CASSGNTGLSQPQHF
V: TRBV2
size: once
J: TRBJ1-5
D: -
length: 15

DNA: TGTGCCAGCAGCTTAGGGACAGGGGCGGGAGAGACCCAGTACTTC
CDR3: CASSLGTGAGETQYF
V: TRBV7-9
size: -
J: TRBJ2-5
D: TRBD1
length: 15

DNA: TGCGCCAGCAGCTCCGTTACAGGGCTGAACACTGAAGCTTTCTTT
CDR3: CASSSVTGLNTEAFF
V: TRBV5-1
size: -
J: TRBJ1-1
D: -
length: 15

DNA: TGCAGCGTTCGGGACTCCGATCAGTACTTC
CDR3: CSVRDSDQYF
V: TRBV29-1
size: -
J: TRBJ2-4
D: -
length: 10

DNA: TGTGCCAGCAGCAGGACAGCGAACACTGAAGCTTTCTTT
CDR3: CASSRTANTEAFF
V: TRBV7-9
size: -
J: TRBJ1-1
D: -
length: 13

DNA: TGTGCCAGCAGGGTCCGGGACAGGGGGACCTACGAGCAGTACTTC
CDR3: CASRVRDRGTYEQYF
V: TRBV27
size: -
J: TRBJ2-7
D: TRBD1
length: 15

DNA: TGTGCCAGCAGCCCGGGACAGGGGGCGAAGACTGAAGCTTTCTTT
CDR3: CASSPGQGAKTEAFF
V: TRBV6-6
size: few
J: TRBJ1-1
D: TRBD1
length: 15

DNA: TGCGCCAGCAGCCCGGCGGGAGGAAACGGAGACGAAAAACTGTTTTTT
CDR3: CASSPAGGNGDEKLFF
V: TRBV5-1
size: -
J: TRBJ1-4
D: -
length: 16

DNA: TGTGCCAGCTCACCACCACTTCAAGAGACCCAGTACTTC
CDR3: CASSPPLQETQYF
V: TRBV18
size: -
J: TRBJ2-5
D: -
length: 13

DNA: TGTGCCGGGACGTCAGGTGCAGGGGTGTGGAACACCATATATTTT
CDR3: CAGTSGAGVWNTIYF
V: TRBV6-1
size: -
J: TRBJ1-3
D: -
length: 15

DNA: TGTGCCAGCAGCATGGACAGGGATAACTATGGCTACACCTTC
CDR3: CASSMDRDNYGYTF
V: TRBV5-4
size: few
J: TRBJ1-2
D: TRBD1
length: 14

DNA: TGTGCCAGCAGCCGTAGCGGAAACACAGATACGCAGTATTTT
CDR3: CASSRSGNTDTQYF
V: TRBV7-9
size: few
J: TRBJ2-3
D: -
length: 14

DNA: TGCGCCAGCAGCACCGGGACTAGCGGGCACCTCTTGGATGAGCAGTTCTTC
CDR3: CASSTGTSGHLLDEQFF
V: TRBV5-1
size: -
J: TRBJ2-1
D: TRBD2
length: 17

DNA: TGTGCCAGCAGCTCGACAGGGACCACAGATACGCAGTATTTT
CDR3: CASSSTGTTDTQYF
V: TRBV2
size: few
J: TRBJ2-3
D: TRBD1
length: 14

DNA: TGTGCCAGCAGTTACTCCGCCGGCGGAGAGACCCAGTACTTC
CDR3: CASSYSAGGETQYF
V: TRBV6-6
size: -
J: TRBJ2-5
D: -
length: 14

DNA: TGTGCCAGCACCTGGGGGCACACCGGGGAGCTGTTTTTT
CDR3: CASTWGHTGELFF
V: TRBV5-4
size: few
J: TRBJ2-2
D: -
length: 13

DNA: TGTGCCAGCAGCCAAGAGGGGGGTCTGGGTAGCGGGAGTTCCGGGGAGCTGTTTTTT
CDR3: CASSQEGGLGSGSSGELFF
V: TRBV4-2
size: few
J: TRBJ2-2
D: TRBD2
length: 19